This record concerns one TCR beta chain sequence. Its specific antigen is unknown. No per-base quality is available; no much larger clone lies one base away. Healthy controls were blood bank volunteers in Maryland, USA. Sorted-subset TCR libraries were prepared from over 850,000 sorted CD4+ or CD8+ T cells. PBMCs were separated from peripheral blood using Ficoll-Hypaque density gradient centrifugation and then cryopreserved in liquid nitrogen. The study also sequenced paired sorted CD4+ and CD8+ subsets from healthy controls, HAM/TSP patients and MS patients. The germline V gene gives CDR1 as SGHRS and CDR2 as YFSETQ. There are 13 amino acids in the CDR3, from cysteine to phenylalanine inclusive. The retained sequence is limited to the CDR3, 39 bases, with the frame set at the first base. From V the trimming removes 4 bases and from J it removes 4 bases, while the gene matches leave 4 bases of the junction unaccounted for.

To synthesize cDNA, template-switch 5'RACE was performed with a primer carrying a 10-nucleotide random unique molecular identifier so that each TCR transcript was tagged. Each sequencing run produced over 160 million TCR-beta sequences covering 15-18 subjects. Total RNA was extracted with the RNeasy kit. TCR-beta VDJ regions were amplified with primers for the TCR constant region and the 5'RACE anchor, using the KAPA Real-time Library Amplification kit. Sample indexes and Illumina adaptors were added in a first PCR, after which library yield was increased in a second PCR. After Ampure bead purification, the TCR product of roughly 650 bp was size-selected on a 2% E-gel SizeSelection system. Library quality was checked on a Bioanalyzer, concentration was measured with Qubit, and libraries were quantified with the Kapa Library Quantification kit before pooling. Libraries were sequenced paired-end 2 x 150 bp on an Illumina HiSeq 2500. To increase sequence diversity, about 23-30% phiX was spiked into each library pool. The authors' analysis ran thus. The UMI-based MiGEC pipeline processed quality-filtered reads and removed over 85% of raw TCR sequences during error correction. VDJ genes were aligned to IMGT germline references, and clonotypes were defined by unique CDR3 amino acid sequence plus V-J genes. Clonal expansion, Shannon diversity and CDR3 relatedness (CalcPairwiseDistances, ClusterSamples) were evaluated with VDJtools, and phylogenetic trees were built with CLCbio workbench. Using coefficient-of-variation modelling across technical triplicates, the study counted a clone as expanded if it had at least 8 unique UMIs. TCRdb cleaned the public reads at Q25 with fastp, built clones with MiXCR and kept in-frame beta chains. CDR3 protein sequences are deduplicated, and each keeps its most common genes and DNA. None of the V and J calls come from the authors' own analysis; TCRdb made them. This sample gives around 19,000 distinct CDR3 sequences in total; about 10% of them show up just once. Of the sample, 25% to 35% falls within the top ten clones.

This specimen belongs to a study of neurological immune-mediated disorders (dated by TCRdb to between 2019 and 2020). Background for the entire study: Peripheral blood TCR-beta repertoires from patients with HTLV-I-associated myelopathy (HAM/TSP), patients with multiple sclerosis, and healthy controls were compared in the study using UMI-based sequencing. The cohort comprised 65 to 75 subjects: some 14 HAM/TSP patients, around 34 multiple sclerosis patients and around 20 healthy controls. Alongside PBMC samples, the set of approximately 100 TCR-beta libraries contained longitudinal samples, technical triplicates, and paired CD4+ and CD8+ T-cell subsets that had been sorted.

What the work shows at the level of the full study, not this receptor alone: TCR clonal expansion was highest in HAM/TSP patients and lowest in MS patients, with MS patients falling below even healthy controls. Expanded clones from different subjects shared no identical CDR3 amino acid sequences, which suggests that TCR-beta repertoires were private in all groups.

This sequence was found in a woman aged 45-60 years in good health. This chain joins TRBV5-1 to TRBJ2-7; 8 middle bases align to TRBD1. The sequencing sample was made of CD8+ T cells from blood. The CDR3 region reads CASSRDRQYEQYF. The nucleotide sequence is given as TGCGCCAGCAGCCGGGACAGGCAATACGAGCAGTACTTC.